One sample yielded the 20 T cell receptor beta chains listed below, sequenced in a study of blood T cell repertoires in COVID-19. Profiling relied on immunoSEQ multiplex PCR, and the TCRdb table lists in-frame clones only, not all of them. Of 100,000 to 130,000 clones in the sample, approximately 82% were seen once. Source material: peripheral blood. The receptor set was obtained from a woman aged 70-85 years with acute or convalescent COVID-19.

The chain joins TRBV19 to TRBJ1-5; D not certain. Trimming took 1 base from V and 4 from J, leaving 8 bases between them. This CDR3 has 14 amino acids. Per germline, CDR1 LNHDA and CDR2 SQIVND (reference sequence). CDR3 in DNA: TGTGCCAGTAGTATAGGAGGCAGAAATCAGCCCCAGCATTTT. Translation: CASSIGGRNQPQHF.

The chain recombines TRBV6-5 with TRBJ1-1; 9 bases map to TRBD1. Germline V gene sequence: CDR1 MNHEY, CDR2 SVGAGI. CDR3 length: 14 amino acids. V lost 4 bases to trimming and J lost 2 bases; unmatched junction nucleotides: 2. CDR3 in amino acids: CASSFTGGNTEAFF. The CDR3 region has the DNA TGTGCCAGCAGTTTCACAGGGGGCAACACTGAAGCTTTCTTT.

The chain links TRBV30 to TRBJ2-7, with 12 bases matching TRBD2. This CDR3 comprises 16 residues. V lost 3 bases to trimming and J lost 6 bases; unmatched junction nucleotides: 12. The V gene's germline CDR1 is GTSNPN and CDR2 SVGIG (reference sequence). The CDR3 loop is CAWRQSRLAGAGEQYF. The CDR3 region has the DNA TGTGCCTGGAGGCAATCCCGACTAGCGGGAGCAGGCGAGCAGTACTTC.

This chain connects TRBV3-1 (or the pseudogene TRBV3-2) to TRBJ1-3; 9 nucleotides align to TRBD1. The germline V gene has CDR1 LGHDT and CDR2 YNNKEL (reference sequence). The CDR3 is 16 amino acids. The junction had 8 bases not matched to a gene; V was cut back by 4 bases and J by 4 bases. The CDR3 DNA follows: TGTGCCAGCAGCCGGTCGGGACAGGGTGTCGGAAACACCATATATTTT. Translation gives CASSRSGQGVGNTIYF.

The rearrangement uses TRBV5-1 and TRBJ2-5; D is possibly TRBD1 (5 bases). CDR1 SGHRS and CDR2 YFSETQ come from the germline V gene. The V gene lost 2 bases and the J gene lost 0 bases, with 5 bases spanning the gap. The CDR3 totals 13 residues. For the CDR3, the DNA is TGCGCCAGCAGCTTACAGGACCAAGAGACCCAGTACTTC. Protein: CASSLQDQETQYF. Combining the CDR3 with reference TRBV5-1 and TRBJ2-5 gives the whole variable domain KAGVTQTPRYLIKTRGQQVTLSCSPISGHRSVSWYQQTPGQGLQFLFEYFSETQRNKGNFPGRFSGRQFSNSRSEMNVSTLELGDSALYLCASSLQDQETQYFGPGTRLLVL.

The chain uses TRBV3-1 (or the pseudogene TRBV3-2) and TRBJ1-2; no definite D call. V lost 3 bases, J lost 4 bases, and 15 bases lay in between. The CDR3 is 15 amino acids. The germline CDR1 and CDR2 sequences are LGHDT and YNNKEL (reference sequence). In DNA form, the CDR3 reads TGTGCCAGCAGCCAGGGAGCGGGCCAAAGCTATGGCTACACCTTC. Translated: CASSQGAGQSYGYTF.

The chain combines TRBV9 with TRBJ2-5, with 11 bases fitting TRBD1. With 0 bases clipped from V and 5 bases from J, the junction kept 3 bases outside the gene matches. This CDR3 has 15 residues. Per germline, CDR1 SGDLS and CDR2 YYNGEE. In nucleotides, the CDR3 is TGTGCCAGCAGCGTAGGGGACAGGGGGAGGGAGACCCAGTACTTC. It translates to CASSVGDRGRETQYF.

The chain employs TRBV28 and TRBJ1-3; TRBD1 might be the D (5 bases). The CDR3 has 17 residues. V was clipped by 6 bases and J by 0 bases, with 18 bases between them. CDR1 and CDR2 from the germline V gene are MDHEN and SYDVKM. This CDR3 is CASSRPLSDSSGNTIYF. CDR3 coding DNA: TGTGCCAGCAGCCGACCCCTTTCCGACAGCTCTGGAAACACCATATATTTT.

The chain has TRBV6-5 and TRBJ1-3, with D possibly matching TRBD1 (6 bases). From germline, CDR1 is MNHEY and CDR2 SVGAGI. CDR3 size: 14 residues. V was trimmed by 5 bases and J by 4 bases, leaving 12 bases between them. The CDR3 region is CASSLRGSGNTIYF. The DNA for the CDR3 is TGTGCCAGCAGTCTCAGGGGATCCGGAAACACCATATATTTT.

The chain is built from TRBV10-3 and TRBJ2-7; 10 bases align to TRBD2. CDR1 is ENHRY, CDR2 SYGVKD, per germline. The ends lost 3 bases at V and 2 bases at J; junction bases unmatched: 4. The CDR3 sequence is 15 residues long. The CDR3 is CAISDLLAGTYEQYF. The CDR3 bases are TGTGCCATCAGTGATCTACTAGCGGGAACCTACGAGCAGTACTTC.

The chain links TRBV9 to TRBJ1-1; 7 bases match TRBD1. This CDR3 contains 14 residues. V trimming: 3 bases; J trimming: 0 bases; junction bases outside the gene matches: 2. Germline V gene lookup returns CDR1 SGDLS and CDR2 YYNGEE. The CDR3 loop is CASSGGQMNTEAFF. The CDR3 DNA reads as TGTGCCAGCAGCGGGGGACAGATGAACACTGAAGCTTTCTTT.

This clone was found a few times. The chain has TRBV28 and TRBJ2-5; perhaps TRBD2 as D (6 bases). This CDR3 has 13 amino acids. The V end lost 5 bases, the J end lost 5 bases, and 12 bases lay between the germline ends. The germline V gene encodes CDR1 MDHEN and CDR2 SYDVKM. The CDR3 bases are TGTGCCAGCAGTACCGTGGGGAGGGAGACCCAGTACTTC. As protein: CASSTVGRETQYF.

In this sample, this clone turned up a few times. V and J are TRBV7-3 and TRBJ1-5, with D possibly being TRBD1 (6 bases). CDR1 SGHTA and CDR2 FQGTGA come from the germline V gene. CDR3 length: 18 residues. The ends were cut back, 2 bases at V and 0 bases at J, with 17 bases in the middle. In nucleotides, the CDR3 is TGTGCCAGCAGCTTACCACTTGTACAGGGATATAGCAATCAGCCCCAGCATTTT. It is translated as CASSLPLVQGYSNQPQHF.

The chain combines TRBV19 with TRBJ2-5; 9 bases are shared with TRBD1. Germline V gene sequence: CDR1 LNHDA, CDR2 SQIVND (reference sequence). J was trimmed by 4 bases and V by 9 bases; bases with no gene match: 9. The CDR3 runs 14 residues. The CDR3 spells CASGDRVLPETQYF. Here the CDR3 DNA reads TGTGCCAGCGGGGACAGGGTTCTTCCAGAGACCCAGTACTTC.

This chain joins TRBV3-1 (or the pseudogene TRBV3-2) and TRBJ1-6; 8 bases map to TRBD1. Germline CDR1 reads LGHDT; CDR2 reads YNNKEL (reference sequence). The CDR3 contains 16 residues. With 6 bases clipped from V and 6 bases from J, the junction kept 10 bases outside the gene matches. The CDR3 here is CASRPPGTGLNSPLHF. The CDR3 DNA reads TGTGCCAGCAGACCTCCCGGGACAGGTCTTAATTCACCCCTCCACTTT.

The gene calls are TRBV9 and TRBJ2-3; 12 nucleotides align to TRBD2. CDR3 length: 17 residues. Looked up from germline, CDR1 is SGDLS and CDR2 is YYNGEE. Trimming at V came to 3 bases and at J to 7 bases, leaving 12 bases not matched to a gene. CDR3 in amino acids: CASSALLAGGSVNTQYF. The CDR3 region has the DNA TGTGCCAGCAGCGCACTGCTAGCGGGGGGGTCCGTGAATACGCAGTATTTT. The variable domain in full, with the rest retrieved from reference TRBV9 and TRBJ2-3, is DSGVTQTPKHLITATGQRVTLRCSPRSGDLSVYWYQQSLDQGLQFLIQYYNGEERAKGNILERFSAQQFPDLHSELNLSSLELGDSALYFCASSALLAGGSVNTQYFGPGTRLTVL.

This clone was seen a handful of times. The CDR3 DNA is TGCGCCAGCAGCGGGGGGACTAGCGGGGATTTCACAGATACGCAGTATTTT. Amino acids: CASSGGTSGDFTDTQYF. This chain connects TRBV5-1 to TRBJ2-3; TRBD2 agrees at 13 bases. CDR3 length equals 17 residues. J was trimmed by 2 bases and V by 4 bases; bases with no gene match: 7. CDR1 and CDR2 (germline): SGHRS, YFSETQ.

The chain uses TRBV7-9 and TRBJ2-7; D gene unclear. The V end was cut by 3 bases, the J end by 5 bases, with 17 bases between. The CDR3 consists of 15 residues. Looked up from germline, CDR1 is SEHNR and CDR2 is FQNEAQ (reference sequence). The CDR3 is CASSLAWSPADEQYF. The DNA for the CDR3 is TGTGCCAGCAGCTTGGCGTGGAGCCCGGCCGACGAGCAGTACTTC.

Of note for this clone: The identical CDR3 is also encoded by other nucleotide sequences in the sample. The genes are TRBV5-1 and TRBJ2-5; 7 nucleotides agree with TRBD1. This CDR3 comprises 14 residues. The V gene's germline CDR1 is SGHRS and CDR2 YFSETQ. V dropped 0 bases and J dropped 2; count of bases not matched to a gene: 1. The CDR3 DNA sequence: TGCGCCAGCAGCTTGGCGGGACAGCAAGAGACCCAGTACTTC. Translated: CASSLAGQQETQYF. Filled out from reference TRBV5-1 and TRBJ2-5, the complete variable domain reads KAGVTQTPRYLIKTRGQQVTLSCSPISGHRSVSWYQQTPGQGLQFLFEYFSETQRNKGNFPGRFSGRQFSNSRSEMNVSTLELGDSALYLCASSLAGQQETQYFGPGTRLLVL.

This clone appeared a few times. This chain joins TRBV5-4 and TRBJ2-1; 15 nucleotides align to TRBD2. Germline assignment: CDR1 SGHNT and CDR2 YYREEE (reference sequence). The trim removed 4 bases at V and 4 bases at J, leaving 12 bases unmatched. The CDR3 runs to 19 residues. CDR3 amino acids: CASSMKWTSGRGAYNEQFF. The DNA for the CDR3 is TGTGCCAGCAGCATGAAATGGACTAGCGGGAGGGGTGCGTACAATGAGCAGTTCTTC.